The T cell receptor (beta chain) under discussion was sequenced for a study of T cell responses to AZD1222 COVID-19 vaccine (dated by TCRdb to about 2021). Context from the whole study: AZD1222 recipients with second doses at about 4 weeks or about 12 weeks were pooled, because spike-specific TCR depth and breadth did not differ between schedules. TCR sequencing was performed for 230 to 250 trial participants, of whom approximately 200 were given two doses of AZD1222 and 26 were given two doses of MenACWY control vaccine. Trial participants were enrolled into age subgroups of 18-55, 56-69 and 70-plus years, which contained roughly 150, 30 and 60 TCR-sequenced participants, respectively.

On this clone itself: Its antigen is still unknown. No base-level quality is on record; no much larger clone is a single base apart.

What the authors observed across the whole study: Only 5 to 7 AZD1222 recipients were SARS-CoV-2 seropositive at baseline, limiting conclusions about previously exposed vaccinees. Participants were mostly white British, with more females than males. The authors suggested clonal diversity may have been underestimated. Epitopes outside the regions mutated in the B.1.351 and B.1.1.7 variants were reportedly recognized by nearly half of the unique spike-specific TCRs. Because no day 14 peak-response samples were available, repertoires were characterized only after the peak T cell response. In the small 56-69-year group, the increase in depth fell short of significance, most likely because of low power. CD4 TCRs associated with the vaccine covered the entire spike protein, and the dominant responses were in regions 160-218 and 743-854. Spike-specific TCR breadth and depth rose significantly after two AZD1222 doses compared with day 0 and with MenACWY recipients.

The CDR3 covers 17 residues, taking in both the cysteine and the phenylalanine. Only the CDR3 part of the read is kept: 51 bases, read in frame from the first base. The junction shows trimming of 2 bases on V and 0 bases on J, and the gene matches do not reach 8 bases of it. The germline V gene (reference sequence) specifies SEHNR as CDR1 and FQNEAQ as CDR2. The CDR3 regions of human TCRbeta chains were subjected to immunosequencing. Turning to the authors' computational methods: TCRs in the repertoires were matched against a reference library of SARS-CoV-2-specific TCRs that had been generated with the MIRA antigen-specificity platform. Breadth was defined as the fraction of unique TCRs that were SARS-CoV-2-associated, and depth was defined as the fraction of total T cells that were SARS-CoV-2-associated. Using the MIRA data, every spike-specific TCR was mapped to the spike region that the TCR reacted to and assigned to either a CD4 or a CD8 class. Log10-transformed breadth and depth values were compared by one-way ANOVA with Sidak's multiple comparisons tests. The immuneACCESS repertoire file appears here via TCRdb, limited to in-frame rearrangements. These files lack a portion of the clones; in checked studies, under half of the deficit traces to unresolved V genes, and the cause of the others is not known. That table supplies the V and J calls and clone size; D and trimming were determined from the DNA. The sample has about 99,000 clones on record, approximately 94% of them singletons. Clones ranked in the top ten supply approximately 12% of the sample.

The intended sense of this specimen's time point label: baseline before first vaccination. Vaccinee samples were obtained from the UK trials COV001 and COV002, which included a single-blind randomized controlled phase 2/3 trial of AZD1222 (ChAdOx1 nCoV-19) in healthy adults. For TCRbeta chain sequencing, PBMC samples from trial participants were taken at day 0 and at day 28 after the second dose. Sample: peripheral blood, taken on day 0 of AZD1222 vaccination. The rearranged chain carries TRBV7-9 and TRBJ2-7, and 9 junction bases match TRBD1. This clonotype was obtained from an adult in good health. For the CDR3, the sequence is CASSLTGGPRSSYEQYF. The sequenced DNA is TGTGCCAGCAGCTTAACAGGGGGCCCGAGGAGCTCCTACGAGCAGTACTTC.